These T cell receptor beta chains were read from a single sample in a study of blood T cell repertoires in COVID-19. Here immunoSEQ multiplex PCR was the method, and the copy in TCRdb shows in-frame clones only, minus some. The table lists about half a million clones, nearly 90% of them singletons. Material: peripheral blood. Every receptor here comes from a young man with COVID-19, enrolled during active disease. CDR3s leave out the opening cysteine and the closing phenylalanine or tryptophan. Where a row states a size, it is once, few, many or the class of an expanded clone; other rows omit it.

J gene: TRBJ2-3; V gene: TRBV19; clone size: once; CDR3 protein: ASSISGTDTQY
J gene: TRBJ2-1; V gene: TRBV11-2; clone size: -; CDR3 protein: ASSLLSASGNEQF
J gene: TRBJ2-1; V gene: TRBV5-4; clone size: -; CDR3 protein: ASSTGPSGYNEQF
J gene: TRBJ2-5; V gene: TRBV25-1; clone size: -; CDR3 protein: ASSARGAGEETQY
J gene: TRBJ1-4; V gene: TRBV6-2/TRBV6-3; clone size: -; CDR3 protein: ASSYSALGEKLF
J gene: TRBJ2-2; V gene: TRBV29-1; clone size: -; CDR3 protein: SVDQVDTGELF
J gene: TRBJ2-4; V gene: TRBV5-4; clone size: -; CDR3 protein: ASSATKNIQY
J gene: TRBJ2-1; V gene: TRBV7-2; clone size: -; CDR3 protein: ASSLRLAGYNEQF
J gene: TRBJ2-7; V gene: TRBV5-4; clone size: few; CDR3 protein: ASSEQTGNYEQY
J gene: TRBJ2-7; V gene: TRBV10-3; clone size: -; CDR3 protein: AISSGEVPSYEQY
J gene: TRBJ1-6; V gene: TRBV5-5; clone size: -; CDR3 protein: ASSLGALYNSPLH
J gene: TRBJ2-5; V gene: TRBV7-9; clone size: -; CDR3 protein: ASSQAGGQETQY
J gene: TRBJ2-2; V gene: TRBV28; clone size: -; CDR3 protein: ASSLPGLAGSTGELF
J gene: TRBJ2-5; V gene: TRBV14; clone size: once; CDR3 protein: ASSHSSQETQY
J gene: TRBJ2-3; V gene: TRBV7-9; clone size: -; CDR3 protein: ASSPRTSGGVLDTQY
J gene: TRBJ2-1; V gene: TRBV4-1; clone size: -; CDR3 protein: ASSQNPSSYNEQF
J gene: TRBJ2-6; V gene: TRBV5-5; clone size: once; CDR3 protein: ASSLDLSGANVLT
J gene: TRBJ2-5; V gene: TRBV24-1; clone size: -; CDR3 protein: AIAPGTGSQETQY
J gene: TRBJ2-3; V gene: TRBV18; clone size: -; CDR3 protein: ASSPGLERSTDTQY
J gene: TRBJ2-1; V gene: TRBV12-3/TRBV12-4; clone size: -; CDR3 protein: ASRLAGGGEQF
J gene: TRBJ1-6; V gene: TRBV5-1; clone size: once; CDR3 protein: ASSEGQGLNSPLH
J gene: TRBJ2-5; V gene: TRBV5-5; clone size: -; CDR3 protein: ASSQGLVGETQY
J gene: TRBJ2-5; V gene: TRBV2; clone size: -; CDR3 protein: ASSRQGAPGETQY
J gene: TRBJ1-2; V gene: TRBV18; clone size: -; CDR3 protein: ASSPPRRTGNYGYT
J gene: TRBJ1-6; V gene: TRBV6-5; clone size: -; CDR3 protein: ASREYNSPLH
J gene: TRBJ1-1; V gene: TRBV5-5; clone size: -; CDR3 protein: ASSRQAMNTEAF